The entry below describes one T cell receptor beta chain. The antigen is undetermined. Purities in excess of 95% were seen in all sorted populations. The record originates from a study of beta chain features in type 1 diabetes. Study information: Examined across all samples were around 110 million sorted cells.

Notes on the study in general: It was not settled here whether HLA type affects TCRB rearrangement.

Germline CDR1 is SGDLS and CDR2 is YYNGEE. The CDR3 has 15 amino acids. V lost 4 bases to trimming and J lost 4 bases, with 17 bases between them. The entirety of the isolated RNA underwent reverse transcription, so expressed TCRB transcripts were sequenced. The assay was immunoSEQ multiplex PCR, and TCRdb's table has in-frame clones only and misses some. Of hundreds of thousands of clones listed, approximately 10% are singletons. The receptor's source is a woman between 18 and 29 years old in good health. The V call is TRBV9, the J call TRBJ1-2; a weak D match, TRBD1 (5 bases). The source material was naive CD4+ T cells from blood. Here the CDR3 reads CASSPVVGTVYGYTF. In nucleotides, the CDR3 is TGTGCCAGCAGCCCGGTCGTGGGGACTGTCTATGGCTACACCTTC.